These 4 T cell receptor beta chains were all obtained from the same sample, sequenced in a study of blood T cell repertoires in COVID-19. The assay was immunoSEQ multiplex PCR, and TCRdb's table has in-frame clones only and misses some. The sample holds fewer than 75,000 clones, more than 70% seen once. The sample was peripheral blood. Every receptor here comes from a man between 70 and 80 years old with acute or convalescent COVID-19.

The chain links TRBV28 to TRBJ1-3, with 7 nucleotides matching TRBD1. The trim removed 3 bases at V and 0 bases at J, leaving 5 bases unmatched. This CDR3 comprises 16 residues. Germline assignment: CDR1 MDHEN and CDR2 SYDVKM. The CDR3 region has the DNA TGTGCCAGCAGTTTTGCAGGGGGAATCTCTGGAAACACCATATATTTT. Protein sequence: CASSFAGGISGNTIYF.

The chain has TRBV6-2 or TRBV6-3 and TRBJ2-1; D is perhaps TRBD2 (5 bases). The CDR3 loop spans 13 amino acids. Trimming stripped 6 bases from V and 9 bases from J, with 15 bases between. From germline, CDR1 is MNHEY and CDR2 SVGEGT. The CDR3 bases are TGTGCCAGCAGCCAACTTCTAGCCGGTGAGCAGTTCTTC. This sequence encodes CASSQLLAGEQFF.

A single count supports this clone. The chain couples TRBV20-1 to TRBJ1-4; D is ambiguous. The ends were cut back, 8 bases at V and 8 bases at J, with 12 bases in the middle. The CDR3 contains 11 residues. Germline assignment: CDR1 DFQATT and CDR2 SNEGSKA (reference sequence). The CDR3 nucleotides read TGCAGTCCCAAATCGGGGGAAAAACTGTTTTTT. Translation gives CSPKSGEKLFF.

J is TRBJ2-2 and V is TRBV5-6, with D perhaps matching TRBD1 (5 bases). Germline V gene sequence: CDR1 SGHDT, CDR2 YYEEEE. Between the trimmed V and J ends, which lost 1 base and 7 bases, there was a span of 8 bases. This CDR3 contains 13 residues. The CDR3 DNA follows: TGTGCCAGCAGCTTGTGGGGCGGCGGGGAGCTGTTTTTT. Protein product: CASSLWGGGELFF. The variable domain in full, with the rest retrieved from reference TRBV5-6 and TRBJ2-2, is DAGVTQSPTHLIKTRGQQVTLRCSPKSGHDTVSWYQQALGQGPQFIFQYYEEEERQRGNFPDRFSGHQFPNYSSELNVNALLLGDSALYLCASSLWGGGELFFGEGSRLTVL.